Listed below are T cell receptor beta chains from one sample, sequenced in a study of T-cell memory formation after mild COVID-19. TCRdb independently ran MiXCR on the 5' RACE reads; one entry per CDR3 protein. The table has roughly 400,000 distinct CDR3 sequences, roughly 24% seen once. Input material: PBMCs or a T cell subset sorted from them (not recorded which). The receptors originated from an adult woman who had mild COVID-19 (a few samples of this study predate the infection). Cell type and time point are not known. CDR3s include the opening cysteine and the closing phenylalanine or tryptophan. The order of the fields is J gene, clone size, D gene, V gene, CDR3 DNA, CDR3 protein. D genes are given only for firm matches. The size of a clone is reported for some rows only, either as once, few or many, or as a class for expanded clones.

J: TRBJ1-4
size: few
D: .
V: TRBV7-3
DNA: TGTGCCAGCAGCGTCGGGACACTGGGAGCTAATGAAAAACTGTTTTTT
CDR3: CASSVGTLGANEKLFF

J: TRBJ2-2
size: .
D: .
V: TRBV20-1
DNA: TGCAGTGCTAGAGATCCGGGGGCCAGGGCCGGGGAGCTGTTTTTT
CDR3: CSARDPGARAGELFF

J: TRBJ2-3
size: many
D: TRBD2
V: TRBV29-1
DNA: TGCAGCGTCGCGAGTGGGGGAGCGGGACGGGGCACAGATACGCAGTATTTT
CDR3: CSVASGGAGRGTDTQYF

J: TRBJ1-1
size: .
D: .
V: TRBV7-9
DNA: TGTGCCAGCAGCTTAACAGGCGAGTACACTGAAGCTTTCTTT
CDR3: CASSLTGEYTEAFF

J: TRBJ2-1
size: few
D: .
V: TRBV18
DNA: TGTGCCAGCTCACCGGCGGTCCGACGAGGCAATGAGCAGTTCTTC
CDR3: CASSPAVRRGNEQFF

J: TRBJ2-1
size: few
D: .
V: TRBV2
DNA: TGTGCCAGCAGCGCTTTTTCGGCAGACAATGAGCAGTTCTTC
CDR3: CASSAFSADNEQFF

J: TRBJ1-2
size: few
D: TRBD1
V: TRBV4-1
DNA: TGCGCCAGCAGCCAACCTAGACAGGGAAGGGACTATGGCTACACCTTC
CDR3: CASSQPRQGRDYGYTF

J: TRBJ2-2
size: many
D: .
V: TRBV24-1
DNA: TGTGCCATCATGACGGCGGAGGGTTCGGGCACCGGGGAGCTGTTTTTT
CDR3: CAIMTAEGSGTGELFF

J: TRBJ1-1
size: many
D: .
V: TRBV24-1
DNA: TGTGCCACCAGTGATTTGCAGGGAAGGAACACTGAAGCTTTCTTT
CDR3: CATSDLQGRNTEAFF

J: TRBJ1-4
size: few
D: TRBD1
V: TRBV5-1
DNA: TGCGCCAGCAGCTTGCTTACAGGGGGCGAAAAACTGTTTTTT
CDR3: CASSLLTGGEKLFF

J: TRBJ1-1
size: .
D: .
V: TRBV12-3/TRBV12-4
DNA: TGTGCCAGCAGTTTAAACAGGGTTGAAGCTTTCTTT
CDR3: CASSLNRVEAFF

J: TRBJ1-1
size: .
D: .
V: TRBV20-1
DNA: TGCAGTGCCAGACCCGTACGCGGAATGAACACTGAAGCTTTCTTT
CDR3: CSARPVRGMNTEAFF

J: TRBJ1-5
size: .
D: TRBD1
V: TRBV29-1
DNA: TGCAGCGTTGCCCTGACAGGGAATCAGCCCCAGCATTTT
CDR3: CSVALTGNQPQHF

J: TRBJ1-5
size: few
D: .
V: TRBV29-1
DNA: TGCAGCGTTGGACAGAGCAATCAGCCCCAGCATTTT
CDR3: CSVGQSNQPQHF

J: TRBJ2-5
size: .
D: TRBD1
V: TRBV5-1
DNA: TGCGCCAGCAGCTTTAGAAGGATTCGGGACAGGGGTCAAGAGACCCAGTACTTC
CDR3: CASSFRRIRDRGQETQYF

J: TRBJ1-2
size: few
D: TRBD1
V: TRBV15
DNA: TGTGCCACCAGCAGGGGACAGGGCAGGGGCTACACCTTC
CDR3: CATSRGQGRGYTF

J: TRBJ1-1
size: .
D: .
V: TRBV30
DNA: TGTGCCTGGATTGGGACTGAAGCTTTCTTT
CDR3: CAWIGTEAFF

J: TRBJ1-3
size: .
D: .
V: TRBV4-1
DNA: TGCGCCAGCAGCCAAGTCTTACAGGGAAACACCATATATTTT
CDR3: CASSQVLQGNTIYF

J: TRBJ2-3
size: few
D: .
V: TRBV7-2
DNA: TGTGCCAGCAGCTTAGTTAAAGGCATGCGGAGATCCACAGATACGCAGTATTTT
CDR3: CASSLVKGMRRSTDTQYF

J: TRBJ1-5
size: .
D: .
V: TRBV7-8
DNA: TGTGCCAGCAGCTTAAATTTTCAGGGCAATCAGCCCCAGCATTTT
CDR3: CASSLNFQGNQPQHF

J: TRBJ1-2
size: .
D: .
V: TRBV5-6
DNA: TGTGCCAGCAGCCCGCTTAGTAAGGCCTATGGCTACACCTTC
CDR3: CASSPLSKAYGYTF